These 6 T cell receptor beta chains were all obtained from the same sample, sequenced in a study of blood T cell repertoires in COVID-19. The assay was immunoSEQ multiplex PCR, and TCRdb's table has in-frame clones only and misses some. The data hold some 12,000 clones, with 90% observed a single time. Sequencing was performed on peripheral blood. These receptors came from a man aged 65-85 years with active COVID-19.

The CDR3 protein is CASSEGGGGPDTQYF. The CDR3 bases are TGTGCCAGCAGTGAAGGCGGGGGGGGCCCAGATACGCAGTATTTT. This chain joins TRBV2 and TRBJ2-3; 9 bases line up with TRBD2. Germline V gene sequence: CDR1 SNHLY, CDR2 FYNNEI. The CDR3 contains 15 residues. The trim removed 1 base at V and 4 bases at J, leaving 3 bases unmatched.

The J gene is TRBJ2-3, the V gene TRBV18; tentative D call: TRBD1 (6 bases). Germline V lookup: CDR1 KGHSH, CDR2 LQKENI. V lost 3 bases and J 2 bases, leaving 15 bases between the germline ends. The CDR3 covers 16 residues. As DNA, the CDR3 is TGTGCCAGCTCACCCTCGTTGTTGGGGGCCACAGATACGCAGTATTTT. Its translation is CASSPSLLGATDTQYF. The whole variable domain, filled in from reference TRBV18 and TRBJ2-3, reads NAGVMQNPRHLVRRRGQEARLRCSPMKGHSHVYWYRQLPEEGLKFMVYLQKENIIDESGMPKERFSAEFPKEGPSILRIQQVVRGDSAAYFCASSPSLLGATDTQYFGPGTRLTVL.

The J gene is TRBJ2-1, the V gene TRBV27; a possible D gene is TRBD1 (5 bases). The CDR3 runs to 15 residues. Germline CDR1 MNHEY, CDR2 SMNVEV (reference sequence). Trimming took 6 bases from V and 1 from J, leaving 13 bases between them. The CDR3 protein is CASSRDWPSYNEQFF. The CDR3 nucleotides are TGTGCCAGCAGCAGGGATTGGCCATCCTACAATGAGCAGTTCTTC.

V is TRBV7-2 and J is TRBJ2-3; the D gene is possibly TRBD2 (5 bases). The CDR3 length is 14 residues. CDR1 is SGHTA and CDR2 is FQGNSA in the germline V gene. V gave up 6 bases and J gave up 4 bases, with 14 bases separating them. In DNA, the CDR3 is TGTGCCAGCAGTACGGGATTCGCAGCAGATACGCAGTATTTT. Encoded protein: CASSTGFAADTQYF.

The V and J genes are TRBV12-3 or TRBV12-4 and TRBJ2-7, with D possibly being TRBD2 (5 bases). The CDR3 extends over 13 amino acids. The ends were cut back, 4 bases at V and 2 bases at J, with 9 bases in the middle. Here the CDR3 reads CASSSGLPYEQYF. In DNA, the CDR3 is TGTGCCAGCAGTTCAGGACTTCCCTACGAGCAGTACTTC.

The chain recombines TRBV5-1 with TRBJ2-5, with 11 positions matching TRBD2. Germline-derived CDR1 and CDR2 are SGHRS and YFSETQ. The ends lost 3 bases at V and 1 base at J; junction bases unmatched: 8. The CDR3 contains 17 residues. Here the CDR3 DNA reads TGCGCCAGCAGCTCCTCGTTGACTAGCGGGGCCCAAGAGACCCAGTACTTC. Protein: CASSSSLTSGAQETQYF.